The 2 T cell receptor beta chains listed next were all sequenced from one sample in a study of T-cell reconstitution after alpha-beta-depleted transplantation in children. During its preparation, the TCRbeta library received unique molecular identifiers. TCRdb reprocessed the PCR reads with MiXCR, giving one entry per CDR3 protein. The data show fewer than 550,000 distinct CDR3 sequences, with roughly 10% seen just once and around 15% held by the top ten. Sequencing was performed on PBMCs, mostly from graft donor cells, taken 180 days after TCRalphabeta/CD19-depleted stem cell transplant. The source is a female patient between 2 and 10 years old who had a stem cell transplant for aplastic anemia, so the T cells may come from the graft donor.

The rearrangement joins TRBV29-1 to TRBJ1-1, with 7 bases lining up with TRBD1. The CDR3 runs 14 residues. Germline V gene sequence: CDR1 SQVTM, CDR2 ANQGSEA. Trimming cost V 7 bases and J 0 bases; bases outside gene matches: 8. The CDR3 DNA reads TGCAGCGCTGCAGGGGGTGAGGTGAACACTGAAGCTTTCTTT. It codes for CSAAGGEVNTEAFF.

This clonotype was recorded a few times. The chain links TRBV4-1 to TRBJ2-7; D may correspond to TRBD1 or TRBD2 (5 bases each). Germline CDR1 is MGHRA and CDR2 is YSYEKL. The CDR3 extends over 15 amino acids. V was shortened by 3 bases and J by 0 bases, with 12 bases between the two germline ends. CDR3 sequence: CASSQDTGTSYEQYV. The CDR3 nucleotides read TGCGCCAGCAGCCAGGATACCGGGACCTCCTACGAGCAGTACGTC.